The 20 T cell receptor beta chains below come from one sample, sequenced in a study of blood T cells in healthy people across ages. Alongside a J-beta primer mix, a sample-barcoded 5' primer served in a second PCR lasting about 7 to 11 cycles. MiXCR, run by TCRdb on the 5' RACE reads, gives a single entry per CDR3 protein. The sample lists 1.5 million to 2 million distinct CDR3 sequences; 49% were seen once. Sequenced input: blood. Receptors were obtained from a woman aged 40-49 years in good health.

The sample holds a few counts of this clonotype. The chain uses TRBV29-1 and TRBJ2-3; unclear D gene. Germline V lookup: CDR1 SQVTM, CDR2 ANQGSEA. Between the trimmed V and J ends, which lost 7 bases and 0 bases, there was a span of 14 bases. The CDR3 totals 14 residues. The DNA for the CDR3 is TGCAGCGCTAAAGTAGAGTCTAGCACAGATACGCAGTATTTT. Protein product: CSAKVESSTDTQYF.

The chain couples TRBV7-2 to TRBJ1-2, with 7 bases fitting TRBD1. The ends lost 3 bases at V and 2 bases at J; junction bases unmatched: 18. Germline loops: CDR1 SGHTA, CDR2 FQGNSA. The CDR3 loop spans 19 amino acids. Here the CDR3 DNA reads TGTGCCAGCAGCTTTCGCCGAAACGACCGGACAGGAGGGAACTATGGCTACACCTTC. This translates into CASSFRRNDRTGGNYGYTF.

The chain combines TRBV10-2 with TRBJ2-1; 8 bases map to TRBD1. The better agreement between TRBJ2-7 and the DNA end casts doubt on the J call. Germline V CDR1 and CDR2: WSHSY, SAAADI. This CDR3 has 15 amino acids. CDR3 nucleotides: TGCGCCAGCAGTGAGCGAGCAGGGGGCTACAATGAGCAGTACTTC. Its translation: CASSERAGGYNEQYF.

The V gene is TRBV12-3 or TRBV12-4, the J gene TRBJ1-6; D gene unclear. Trimming removed 4 bases from V and 7 bases from J, with 8 bases in between. The CDR3 loop spans 13 amino acids. In DNA form, the CDR3 reads TGTGCCAGCAGTTACCACGGGAATTCACCCCTCCACTTT. This encodes CASSYHGNSPLHF.

This rearrangement joins TRBV6-6 to TRBJ1-2, with D perhaps matching TRBD1 (6 bases). The CDR3 is 13 residues long. CDR1 is MNHNY and CDR2 is SVGAGI in the germline V gene (reference sequence). V was clipped by 7 bases and J by 6 bases, with 15 bases between them. The CDR3 DNA reads TGTGCCAGCACTATCACAGGGAGAGATGGCTACACCTTC. Translation: CASTITGRDGYTF.

This clonotype was seen more than once but under ten times. The chain joins TRBV20-1 to TRBJ2-5; D ambiguous. Germline CDR1 DFQATT, CDR2 SNEGSKA (reference sequence). The CDR3 sequence is 13 residues long. The V end was cut by 4 bases, the J end by 2 bases, with 11 bases between. CDR3 DNA sequence: TGCAGTGCTACGTCTTGGGATCAAGAGACCCAGTACTTC. Its translation: CSATSWDQETQYF.

There are a few counts of this clonotype. The CDR3 loop reads CSARDTQGAGVQPQHF. CDR3 nucleotides: TGCAGTGCTAGAGATACGCAGGGGGCGGGGGTACAGCCCCAGCATTTT. The rearrangement links TRBV20-1 to TRBJ1-5; 8 positions agree with TRBD1. Germline trimming cut 0 bases from V and 7 bases from J; bases unmatched to any gene: 11. The CDR3 runs to 16 residues. Germline loops: CDR1 DFQATT, CDR2 SNEGSKA (reference sequence).

The chain has TRBV7-2 and TRBJ2-7; 8 bases line up with TRBD2. Germline-derived CDR1 and CDR2 are SGHTA and FQGNSA. With 1 base clipped from V and 2 bases from J, the junction kept 4 bases outside the gene matches. CDR3 size: 15 residues. CDR3: CASSLGSGMPYEQYF. In nucleotides, the CDR3 is TGTGCCAGCAGCTTAGGTAGCGGGATGCCCTACGAGCAGTACTTC.

This sequence joins TRBV15 and TRBJ2-1, with D perhaps matching TRBD2 (6 bases). The CDR3 is 16 residues long. The V gene lost 0 bases and the J gene lost 7 bases, with 16 bases spanning the gap. CDR1 is LNHNV and CDR2 is YYDKDF in the germline V gene (reference sequence). CDR3 in amino acids: CATSRDRGRAGNEQFF. The DNA for the CDR3 is TGTGCCACCAGCAGAGATCGAGGCCGGGCGGGGAATGAGCAGTTCTTC.

A few counts support this clonotype. The chain carries TRBV9 and TRBJ1-2; D is perhaps TRBD1 (5 bases). Germline V gives CDR1 SGDLS, CDR2 YYNGEE. The V and J ends lost 0 bases and 1 base respectively, with 19 bases between them. The CDR3 has 18 residues. The CDR3 sequence: CASSVAVDRRTLNYGYTF. CDR3 nucleotide sequence: TGTGCCAGCAGCGTAGCGGTTGACAGACGTACACTTAACTATGGCTACACCTTC.

This clonotype was recorded a few times. The chain joins TRBV5-1 to TRBJ1-2; 7 positions agree with TRBD1. The junction had 4 bases not matched to a gene; V was cut back by 4 bases and J by 1 base. CDR1 and CDR2 (germline): SGHRS, YFSETQ. The CDR3 is 14 residues long. Here the CDR3 reads CASSRDSINYGYTF. The CDR3 DNA is TGCGCCAGCAGCAGGGACAGCATTAACTATGGCTACACCTTC.

Turning to this clonotype: Since no conserved phenylalanine or tryptophan closes the CDR3, a read error is the likely cause. The chain joins TRBV9 to TRBJ2-3; D unresolved. Trimming left V 1 base short and J 2 bases short, with 17 bases between. This CDR3 has 17 residues. Germline V gene lookup returns CDR1 SGDLS and CDR2 YYNGEE. This CDR3 reads CASSVSVGQAITDTQYL. The CDR3 DNA is TGTGCCAGCAGCGTATCGGTTGGGCAGGCAATCACAGATACGCAGTATTTG.

This clonotype was picked up a small number of times. The V and J genes are TRBV5-1 and TRBJ2-1; D possibly corresponds to TRBD2 (6 bases). The J call is doubtful: the DNA matches TRBJ2-7 better. CDR1 is SGHRS and CDR2 is YFSETQ in the germline V gene. CDR3 length equals 15 residues. The CDR3 sequence is CASSLEAGGYNEQYF. The DNA for the CDR3 is TGCGCCAGCAGCTTGGAGGCAGGAGGGTACAATGAGCAGTACTTC.

The V and J genes are TRBV3-1 and TRBJ2-3, with a weak D call TRBD2 (7 bases). The CDR3 spans 15 residues. Trimming cost V 2 bases and J 4 bases, with 13 bases left between them. Germline CDR1 is LGHDT and CDR2 is YNNKEL (reference sequence). The CDR3 sequence is CASSQPWGGADTQYF. CDR3 nucleotide sequence: TGTGCCAGCAGCCAACCCTGGGGGGGCGCAGATACGCAGTATTTT.

The chain carries TRBV10-3 and TRBJ2-7; 10 nucleotides match TRBD1. V dropped 7 bases and J dropped 1; count of bases not matched to a gene: 4. In germline, CDR1 is ENHRY, CDR2 SYGVKD. This CDR3 is built from 14 residues. The CDR3 region is CAIMGDRGSYEQYF. The DNA for the CDR3 is TGTGCCATCATGGGGGACAGGGGATCCTACGAGCAGTACTTC.

The chain employs TRBV6-6 and TRBJ1-5; D gene unclear. CDR3 length equals 14 residues. Between the trimmed V and J ends, which lost 6 bases and 2 bases, there was a span of 11 bases. Per the germline V gene, CDR1 is MNHNY and CDR2 is SVGAGI (reference sequence). CDR3 sequence: CASRPTVGNQPQHF. The CDR3 DNA reads as TGTGCCAGCAGGCCCACAGTGGGCAATCAGCCCCAGCATTTT.

The chain recombines TRBV20-1 with TRBJ1-2; 7 nucleotides align to TRBD1. This CDR3 contains 14 residues. Unmatched junction bases numbered 9, after V lost 3 bases and J lost 5 bases. Per the germline V gene, CDR1 is DFQATT and CDR2 is SNEGSKA (reference sequence). The CDR3 nucleotides read TGCAGTGCTAGCGGAGGGGGCAGGGATTATGGCTACACCTTC. Translating it yields CSASGGGRDYGYTF.

V gene TRBV7-9 combines with J gene TRBJ2-2; D unresolved. Germline CDR1 is SEHNR and CDR2 is FQNEAQ (reference sequence). The CDR3 length is 13 residues. V shed 1 base and J shed 7 bases, with 7 bases lying between them. CDR3 amino acids: CASSLESIGELFF. The CDR3 region has the DNA TGTGCCAGCAGCTTAGAGAGTATCGGGGAGCTGTTTTTT.

This clonotype was observed a few times. This rearrangement joins TRBV20-1 to TRBJ2-7; possibly TRBD1 or TRBD2 for D (7 bases each). V was pared by 5 bases and J by 4 bases, with 21 bases between. CDR1 is DFQATT, CDR2 SNEGSKA, per germline (reference sequence). The CDR3 length is 15 residues. The CDR3, as DNA: TGCAGTGCTGGGGGGGACAGCGGTTTGGAGTACGAGCAGTACTTC. This gives the protein CSAGGDSGLEYEQYF.

This clonotype occurred once. This chain joins TRBV7-2 and TRBJ2-7; D may be TRBD2 (5 bases). CDR1 SGHTA and CDR2 FQGNSA come from the germline V gene. Trimming removed 6 bases at V and 5 bases at J, with 14 bases between. The CDR3 runs 13 residues. CDR3 amino acids: CASSIPLVDEQYF. The CDR3 DNA reads TGTGCCAGCAGTATCCCACTAGTAGACGAGCAGTACTTC.